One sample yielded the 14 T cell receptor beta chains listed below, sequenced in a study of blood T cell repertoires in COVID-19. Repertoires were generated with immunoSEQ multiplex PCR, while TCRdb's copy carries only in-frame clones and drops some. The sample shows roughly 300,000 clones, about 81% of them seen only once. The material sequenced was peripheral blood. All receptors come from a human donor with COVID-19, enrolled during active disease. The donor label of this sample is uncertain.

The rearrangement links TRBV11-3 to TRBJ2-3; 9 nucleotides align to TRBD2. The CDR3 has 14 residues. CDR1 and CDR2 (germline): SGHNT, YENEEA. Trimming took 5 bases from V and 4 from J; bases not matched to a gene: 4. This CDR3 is CASSPGTSSDTQYF. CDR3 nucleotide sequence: TGTGCCAGCAGCCCAGGGACTAGCTCAGATACGCAGTATTTT.

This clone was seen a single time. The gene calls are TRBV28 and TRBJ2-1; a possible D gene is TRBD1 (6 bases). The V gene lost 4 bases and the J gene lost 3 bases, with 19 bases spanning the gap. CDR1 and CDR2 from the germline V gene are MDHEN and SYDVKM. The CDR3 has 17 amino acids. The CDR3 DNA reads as TGTGCCAGCAGTTCGCCAGGGGAAGGCGGTTACTACAATGAGCAGTTCTTC. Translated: CASSSPGEGGYYNEQFF.

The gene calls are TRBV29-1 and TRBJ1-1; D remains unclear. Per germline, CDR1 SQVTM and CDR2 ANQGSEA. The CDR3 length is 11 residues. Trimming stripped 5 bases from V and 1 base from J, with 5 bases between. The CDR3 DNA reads TGCAGCGTTTCCCAGAACACTGAAGCTTTCTTT. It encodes CSVSQNTEAFF. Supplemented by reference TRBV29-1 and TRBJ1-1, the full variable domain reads SAVISQKPSRDICQRGTSLTIQCQVDSQVTMMFWYRQQPGQSLTLIATANQGSEATYESGFVIDKFPISRPNLTFSTLTVSNMSPEDSSIYLCSVSQNTEAFFGQGTRLTVV.

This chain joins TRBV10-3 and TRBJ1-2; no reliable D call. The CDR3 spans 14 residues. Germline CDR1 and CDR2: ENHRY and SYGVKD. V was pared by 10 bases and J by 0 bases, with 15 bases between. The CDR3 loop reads CASRLTVTNYGYTF. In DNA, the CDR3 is TGTGCCAGCAGGTTGACTGTCACTAACTATGGCTACACCTTC.

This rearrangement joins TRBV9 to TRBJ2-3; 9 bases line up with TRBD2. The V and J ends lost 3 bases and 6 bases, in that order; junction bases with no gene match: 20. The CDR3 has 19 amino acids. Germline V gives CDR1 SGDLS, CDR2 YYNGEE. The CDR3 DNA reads TGTGCCAGCAGCGGAACTGGGGCACTACTAGCGGGCAACCACGATACGCAGTATTTT. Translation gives CASSGTGALLAGNHDTQYF.

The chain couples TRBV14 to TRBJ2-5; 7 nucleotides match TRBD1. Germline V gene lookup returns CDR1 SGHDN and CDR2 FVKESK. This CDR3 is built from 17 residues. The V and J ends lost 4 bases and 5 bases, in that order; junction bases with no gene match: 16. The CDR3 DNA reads TGTGCCAGCAGCCTCTCCCGGACAGGACCCCGAGGGGAGACCCAGTACTTC. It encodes CASSLSRTGPRGETQYF.

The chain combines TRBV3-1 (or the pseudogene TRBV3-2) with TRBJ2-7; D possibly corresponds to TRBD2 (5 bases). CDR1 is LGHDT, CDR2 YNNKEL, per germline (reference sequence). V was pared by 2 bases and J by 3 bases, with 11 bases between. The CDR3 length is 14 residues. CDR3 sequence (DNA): TGTGCCAGCAGCCAAATGGCGGGCTTCTACGAGCAGTACTTC. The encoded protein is CASSQMAGFYEQYF.

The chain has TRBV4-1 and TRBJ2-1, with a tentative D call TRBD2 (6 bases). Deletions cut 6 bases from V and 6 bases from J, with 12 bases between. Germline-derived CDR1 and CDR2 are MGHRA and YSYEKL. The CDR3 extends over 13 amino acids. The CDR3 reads CASSPLGGNEQFF. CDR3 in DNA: TGCGCCAGCAGTCCACTCGGGGGCAATGAGCAGTTCTTC.

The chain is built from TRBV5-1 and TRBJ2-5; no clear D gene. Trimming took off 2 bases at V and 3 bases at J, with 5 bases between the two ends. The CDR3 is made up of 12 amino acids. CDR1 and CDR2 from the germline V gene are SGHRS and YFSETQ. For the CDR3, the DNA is TGCGCCAGCAGCTTAAGAGAAGAGACCCAGTACTTC. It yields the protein CASSLREETQYF.

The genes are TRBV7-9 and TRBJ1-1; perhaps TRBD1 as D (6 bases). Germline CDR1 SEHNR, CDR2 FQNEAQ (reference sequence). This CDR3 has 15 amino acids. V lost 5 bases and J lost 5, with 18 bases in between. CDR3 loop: CASSLLGAGGTEAFF. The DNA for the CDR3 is TGTGCCAGCAGCCTGTTGGGGGCCGGGGGGACTGAAGCTTTCTTT.

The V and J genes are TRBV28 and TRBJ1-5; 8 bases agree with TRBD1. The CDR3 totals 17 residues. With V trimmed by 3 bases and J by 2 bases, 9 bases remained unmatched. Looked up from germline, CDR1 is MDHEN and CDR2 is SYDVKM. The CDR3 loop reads CASSFEVVQGGNQPQHF. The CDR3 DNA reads TGTGCCAGCAGTTTTGAGGTAGTACAGGGGGGCAATCAGCCCCAGCATTTT. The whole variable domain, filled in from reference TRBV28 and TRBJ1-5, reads DVKVTQSSRYLVKRTGEKVFLECVQDMDHENMFWYRQDPGLGLRLIYFSYDVKMKEKGDIPEGYSVSREKKERFSLILESASTNQTSMYLCASSFEVVQGGNQPQHFGDGTRLSIL.

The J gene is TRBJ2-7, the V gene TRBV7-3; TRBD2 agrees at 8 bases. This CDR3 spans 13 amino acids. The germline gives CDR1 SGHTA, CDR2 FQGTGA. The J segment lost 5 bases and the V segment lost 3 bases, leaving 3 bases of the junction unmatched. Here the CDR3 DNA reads TGTGCCAGCAGCTTGGGACTAGTAGACGAGCAGTACTTC. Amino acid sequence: CASSLGLVDEQYF. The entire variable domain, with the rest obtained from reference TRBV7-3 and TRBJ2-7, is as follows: GAGVSQTPSNKVTEKGKYVELRCDPISGHTALYWYRQSLGQGPEFLIYFQGTGAADDSGLPNDRFFAVRPEGSVSTLKIQRTERGDSAVYLCASSLGLVDEQYFGPGTRLTVT.

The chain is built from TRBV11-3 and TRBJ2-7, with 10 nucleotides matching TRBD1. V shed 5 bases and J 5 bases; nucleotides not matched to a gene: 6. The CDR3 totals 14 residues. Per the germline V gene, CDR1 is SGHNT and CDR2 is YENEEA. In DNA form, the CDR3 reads TGTGCCAGCAGCCGGGGACAGGGGTACGACGAGCAGTACTTC. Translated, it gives CASSRGQGYDEQYF.

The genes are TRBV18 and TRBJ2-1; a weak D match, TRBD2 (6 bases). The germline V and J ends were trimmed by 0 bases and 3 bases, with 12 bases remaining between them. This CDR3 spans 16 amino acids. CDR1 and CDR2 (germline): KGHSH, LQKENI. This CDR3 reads CASSPPAGNGYNEQFF. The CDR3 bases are TGTGCCAGCTCACCACCGGCGGGGAACGGCTACAATGAGCAGTTCTTC.